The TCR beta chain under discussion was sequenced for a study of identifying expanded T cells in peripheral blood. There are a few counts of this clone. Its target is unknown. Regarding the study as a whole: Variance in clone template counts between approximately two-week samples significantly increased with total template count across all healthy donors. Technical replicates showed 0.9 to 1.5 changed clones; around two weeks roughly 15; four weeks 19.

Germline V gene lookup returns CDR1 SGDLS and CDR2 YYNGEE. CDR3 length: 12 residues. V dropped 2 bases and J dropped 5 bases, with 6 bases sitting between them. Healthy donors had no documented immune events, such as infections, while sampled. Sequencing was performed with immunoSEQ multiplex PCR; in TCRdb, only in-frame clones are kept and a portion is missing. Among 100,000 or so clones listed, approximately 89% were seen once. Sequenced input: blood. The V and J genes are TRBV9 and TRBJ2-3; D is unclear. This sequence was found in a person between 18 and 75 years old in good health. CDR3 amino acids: CASSVGGDTQYF. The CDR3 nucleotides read TGTGCCAGCAGCGTTGGTGGAGATACGCAGTATTTT.